This T cell receptor (beta chain) was documented in a study of T-cell reconstitution after alpha-beta-depleted transplantation in children. Study conclusions and caveats: It was surviving recipient T cells and thymic progenitors that gave some patients high TCRbeta diversity at day 60.

With regard to this clonotype: Its antigen is currently unknown.

Unique molecular identifiers tagged the TCRbeta library. TCRdb itself ran the PCR reads through MiXCR, one entry per CDR3 protein. The sample holds hundreds of thousands of distinct CDR3 sequences, roughly 14% seen once. The V gene lost 3 bases and the J gene lost 7 bases, with 10 bases spanning the gap. The CDR3 totals 12 residues. CDR1 is DFQATT, CDR2 SNEGSKA, per germline (reference sequence). The chain is built from TRBV20-1 and TRBJ2-1; D is possibly TRBD1 or TRBD2 (6 bases each). The sequence was collected from a girl aged 2 to 9 with congenital amegakaryocytic thrombocytopenia, due to receive a stem cell transplant. The sequencing used PBMCs, collected before TCRalphabeta/CD19-depleted stem cell transplant. Here the CDR3 DNA reads TGCAGTGCTAGCGGGGGCCTAAATGAGCAGTTCTTC. Translation gives CSASGGLNEQFF.